Below, 5 T cell receptor beta chains from the same sample are listed, as sequenced in a study of T cells in Graves' hyperthyroidism and ophthalmopathy. TCR beta CDR3 regions were amplified from RNA. With the HTBI primer set, the TCR CDR3 went through a first round of RT-PCR. TCRdb called the multiplex PCR reads again in MiXCR, with one record for every CDR3 protein. The table shows 550,000 to 850,000 distinct CDR3 sequences, with approximately 18% occurring only once. Sequencing was performed on blood. The receptors were sampled from a woman aged 45-59 years with Graves' hyperthyroidism that later progressed to Graves' ophthalmopathy.

This clonotype was counted at least ten times. This rearrangement joins TRBV6-5 to TRBJ2-5; tentative D call: TRBD1 (6 bases). V lost 0 bases and J 2 bases, leaving 10 bases between the germline ends. Looked up from germline, CDR1 is MNHEY and CDR2 is SVGAGI. There are 15 residues in the CDR3. The CDR3 coding sequence is TGTGCCAGCAGTTACTCCCTCGGACAGCAAGAGACCCAGTACTTC. This gives the protein CASSYSLGQQETQYF.

The chain is built from TRBV29-1 and TRBJ1-2; D is uncertain. The CDR3 has 13 amino acids. Germline values: CDR1 SQVTM, CDR2 ANQGSEA. Trimming took off 0 bases at V and 6 bases at J, with 11 bases between the two ends. This chain's CDR3 is CSVEDSMWDGYTF. The CDR3 DNA reads as TGCAGCGTTGAAGATTCTATGTGGGATGGCTACACCTTC. The full variable domain, rest sourced from reference TRBV29-1 and TRBJ1-2, is SAVISQKPSRDICQRGTSLTIQCQVDSQVTMMFWYRQQPGQSLTLIATANQGSEATYESGFVIDKFPISRPNLTFSTLTVSNMSPEDSSIYLCSVEDSMWDGYTFGSGTRLTVV.

This clonotype was observed at least ten times. The gene calls are TRBV20-1 and TRBJ2-1; 11 nucleotides line up with TRBD2. J gave up 7 bases and V 0 bases, and 8 bases lay outside the gene matches. Germline CDR1 and CDR2: DFQATT and SNEGSKA (reference sequence). The CDR3 is 16 residues long. The CDR3 loop reads CSARDRTSGGSNEQFF. In DNA, the CDR3 is TGCAGTGCTAGAGATAGAACTAGCGGGGGAAGTAATGAGCAGTTCTTC.

This clonotype was counted ten times or more. The V and J genes are TRBV20-1 and TRBJ1-1; no definite D call. The CDR3 has 11 amino acids. The V end was cut by 4 bases, the J end by 4 bases, with 7 bases between. CDR1 and CDR2 (germline): DFQATT, SNEGSKA (reference sequence). CDR3 DNA sequence: TGCAGTGCTATTGGGGTCACTGAAGCTTTCTTT. Protein sequence: CSAIGVTEAFF.

This clonotype was recorded many times. The genes are TRBV11-2 and TRBJ2-3, with 8 bases matching TRBD2. From germline, CDR1 is SGHAT and CDR2 FQNNGV. The CDR3 runs 15 residues. Trimming cost V 1 base and J 6 bases; bases outside gene matches: 6. The CDR3 is CASSLAGGAGDTQYF. CDR3 coding DNA: TGTGCCAGCAGCTTAGCGGGGGGGGCAGGGGATACGCAGTATTTT. Combining the CDR3 with reference TRBV11-2 and TRBJ2-3 gives the whole variable domain EAGVAQSPRYKIIEKRQSVAFWCNPISGHATLYWYQQILGQGPKLLIQFQNNGVVDDSQLPKDRFSAERLKGVDSTLKIQPAKLEDSAVYLCASSLAGGAGDTQYFGPGTRLTVL.